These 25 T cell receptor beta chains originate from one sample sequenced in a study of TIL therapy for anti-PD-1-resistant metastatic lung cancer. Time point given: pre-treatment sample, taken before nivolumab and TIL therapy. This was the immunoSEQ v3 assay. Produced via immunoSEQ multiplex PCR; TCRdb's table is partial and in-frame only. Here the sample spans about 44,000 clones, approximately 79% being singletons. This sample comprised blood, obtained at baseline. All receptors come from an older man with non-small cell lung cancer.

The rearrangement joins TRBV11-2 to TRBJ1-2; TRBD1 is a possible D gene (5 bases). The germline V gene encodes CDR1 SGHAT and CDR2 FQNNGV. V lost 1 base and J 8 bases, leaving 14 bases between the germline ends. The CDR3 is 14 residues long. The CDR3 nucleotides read TGTGCCAGCAGCTTAGCCGGGGGAACTGGCGGCTACACCTTC. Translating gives CASSLAGGTGGYTF.

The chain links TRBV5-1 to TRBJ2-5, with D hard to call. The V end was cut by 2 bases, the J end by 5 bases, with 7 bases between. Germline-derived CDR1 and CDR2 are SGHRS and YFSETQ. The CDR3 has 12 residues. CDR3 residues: CASSFMEETQYF. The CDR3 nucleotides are TGCGCCAGCAGCTTCATGGAGGAGACCCAGTACTTC. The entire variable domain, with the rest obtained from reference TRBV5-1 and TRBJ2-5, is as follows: KAGVTQTPRYLIKTRGQQVTLSCSPISGHRSVSWYQQTPGQGLQFLFEYFSETQRNKGNFPGRFSGRQFSNSRSEMNVSTLELGDSALYLCASSFMEETQYFGPGTRLLVL.

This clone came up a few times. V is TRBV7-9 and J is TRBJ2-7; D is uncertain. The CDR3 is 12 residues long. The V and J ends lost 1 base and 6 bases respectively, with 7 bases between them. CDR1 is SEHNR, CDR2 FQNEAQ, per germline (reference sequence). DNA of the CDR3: TGTGCCAGCAGCTTAGATCGCGGCGAGCAGTACTTC. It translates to CASSLDRGEQYF. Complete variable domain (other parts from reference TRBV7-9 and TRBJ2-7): DTGVSQNPRHKITKRGQNVTFRCDPISEHNRLYWYRQTLGQGPEFLTYFQNEAQLEKSRLLSDRFSAERPKGSFSTLEIQRTEQGDSAMYLCASSLDRGEQYFGPGTRLTVT.

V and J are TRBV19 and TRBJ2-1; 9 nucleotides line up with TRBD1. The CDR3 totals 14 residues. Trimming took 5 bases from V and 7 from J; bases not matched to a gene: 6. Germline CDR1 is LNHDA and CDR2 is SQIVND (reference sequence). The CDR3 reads CASSPADRGNEQFF. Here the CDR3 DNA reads TGTGCCAGTAGTCCTGCGGACAGGGGAAATGAGCAGTTCTTC. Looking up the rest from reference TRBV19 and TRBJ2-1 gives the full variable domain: DGGITQSPKYLFRKEGQNVTLSCEQNLNHDAMYWYRQDPGQGLRLIYYSQIVNDFQKGDIAEGYSVSREKKESFPLTVTSAQKNPTAFYLCASSPADRGNEQFFGPGTRLTVL.

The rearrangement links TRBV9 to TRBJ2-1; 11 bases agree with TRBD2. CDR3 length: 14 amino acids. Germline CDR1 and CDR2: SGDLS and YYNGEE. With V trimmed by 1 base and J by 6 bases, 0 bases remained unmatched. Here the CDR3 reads CASSVTSGSNEQFF. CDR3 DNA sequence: TGTGCCAGCAGCGTAACTAGCGGGAGCAATGAGCAGTTCTTC.

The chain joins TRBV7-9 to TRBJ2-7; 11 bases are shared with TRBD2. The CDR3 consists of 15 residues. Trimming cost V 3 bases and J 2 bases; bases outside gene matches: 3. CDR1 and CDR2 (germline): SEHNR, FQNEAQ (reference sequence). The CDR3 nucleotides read TGTGCCAGCAGCTTCGGGACTAGCGGTCCCTACGAGCAGTACTTC. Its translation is CASSFGTSGPYEQYF.

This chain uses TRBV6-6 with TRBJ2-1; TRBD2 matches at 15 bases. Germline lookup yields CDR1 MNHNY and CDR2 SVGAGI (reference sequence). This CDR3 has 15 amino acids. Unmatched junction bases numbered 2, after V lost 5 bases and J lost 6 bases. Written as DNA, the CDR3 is TGTGCCAGCAGTATGGGACTAGCGGGAGGCAATGAGCAGTTCTTC. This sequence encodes CASSMGLAGGNEQFF.

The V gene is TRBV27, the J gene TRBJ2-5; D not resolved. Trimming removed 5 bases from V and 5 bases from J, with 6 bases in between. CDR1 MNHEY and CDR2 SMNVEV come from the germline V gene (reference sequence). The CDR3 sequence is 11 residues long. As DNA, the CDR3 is TGTGCCAGCAGTCATGGTGAGACCCAGTACTTC. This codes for CASSHGETQYF.

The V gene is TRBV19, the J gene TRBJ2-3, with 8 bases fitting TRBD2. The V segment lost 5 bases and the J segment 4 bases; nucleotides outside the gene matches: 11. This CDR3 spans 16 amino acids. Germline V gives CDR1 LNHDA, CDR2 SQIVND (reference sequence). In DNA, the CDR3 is TGTGCCAGTAGTCTAAAGGGACTAGTTCGGGCAGATACGCAGTATTTT. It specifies CASSLKGLVRADTQYF.

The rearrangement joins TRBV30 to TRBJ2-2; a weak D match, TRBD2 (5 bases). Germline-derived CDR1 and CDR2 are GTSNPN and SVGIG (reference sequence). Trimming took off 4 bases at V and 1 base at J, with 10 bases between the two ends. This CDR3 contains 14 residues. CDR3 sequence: CAWTSRKNTGELFF. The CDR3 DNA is TGTGCCTGGACTAGCAGAAAGAACACCGGGGAGCTGTTTTTT.

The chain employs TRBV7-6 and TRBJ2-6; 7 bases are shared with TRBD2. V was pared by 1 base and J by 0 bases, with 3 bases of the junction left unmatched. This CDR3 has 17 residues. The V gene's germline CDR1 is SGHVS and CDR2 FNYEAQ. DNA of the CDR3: TGTGCCAGCAGCTTAGAGGCGGGAGTCTCTGGGGCCAACGTCCTGACTTTC. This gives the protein CASSLEAGVSGANVLTF.

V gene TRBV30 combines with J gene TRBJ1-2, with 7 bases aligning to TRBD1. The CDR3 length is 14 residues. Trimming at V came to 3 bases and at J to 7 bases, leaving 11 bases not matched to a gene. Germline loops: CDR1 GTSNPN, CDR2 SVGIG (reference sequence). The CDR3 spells CAWRPPGQRRGYTF. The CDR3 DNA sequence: TGTGCCTGGAGGCCCCCGGGACAGAGACGTGGCTACACCTTC. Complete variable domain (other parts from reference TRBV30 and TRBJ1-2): SQTIHQWPATLVQPVGSPLSLECTVEGTSNPNLYWYRQAAGRGLQLLFYSVGIGQISSEVPQNLSASRPQDRQFILSSKKLLLSDSGFYLCAWRPPGQRRGYTFGSGTRLTVV.

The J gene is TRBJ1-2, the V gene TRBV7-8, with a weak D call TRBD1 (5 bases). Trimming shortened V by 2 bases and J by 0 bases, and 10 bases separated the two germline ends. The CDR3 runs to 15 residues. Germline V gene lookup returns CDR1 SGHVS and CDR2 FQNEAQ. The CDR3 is CASSLRDVANYGYTF. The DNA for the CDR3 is TGTGCCAGCAGCTTACGGGACGTCGCTAACTATGGCTACACCTTC.

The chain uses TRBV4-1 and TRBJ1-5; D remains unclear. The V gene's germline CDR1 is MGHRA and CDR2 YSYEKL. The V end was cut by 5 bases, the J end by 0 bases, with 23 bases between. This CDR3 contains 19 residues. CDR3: CASSAYHIPGGYSNQPQHF. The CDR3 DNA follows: TGCGCCAGCAGCGCATATCACATCCCGGGAGGATATAGCAATCAGCCCCAGCATTTT.

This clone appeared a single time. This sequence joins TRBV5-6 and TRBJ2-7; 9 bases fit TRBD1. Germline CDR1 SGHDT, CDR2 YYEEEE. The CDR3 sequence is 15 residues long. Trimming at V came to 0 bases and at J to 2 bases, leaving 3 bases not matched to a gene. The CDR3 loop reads CASSLGQGGTYEQYF. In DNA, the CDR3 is TGTGCCAGCAGCTTGGGACAGGGGGGGACCTACGAGCAGTACTTC.

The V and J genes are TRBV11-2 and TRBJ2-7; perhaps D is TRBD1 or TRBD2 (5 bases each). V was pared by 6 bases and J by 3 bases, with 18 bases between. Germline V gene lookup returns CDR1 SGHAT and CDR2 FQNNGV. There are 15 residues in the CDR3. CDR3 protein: CASRIPFRGDYEQYF. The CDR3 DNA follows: TGTGCCAGCAGGATCCCTTTTAGAGGGGACTACGAGCAGTACTTC.

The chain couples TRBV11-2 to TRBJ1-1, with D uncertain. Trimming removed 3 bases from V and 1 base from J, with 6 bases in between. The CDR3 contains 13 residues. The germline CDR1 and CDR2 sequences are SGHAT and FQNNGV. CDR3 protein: CASSFGRNTEAFF. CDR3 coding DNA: TGTGCCAGCAGCTTTGGTAGGAACACTGAAGCTTTCTTT.

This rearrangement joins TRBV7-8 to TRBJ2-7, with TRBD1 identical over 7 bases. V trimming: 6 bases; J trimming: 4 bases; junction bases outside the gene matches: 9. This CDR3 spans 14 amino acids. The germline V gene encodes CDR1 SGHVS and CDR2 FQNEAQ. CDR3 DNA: TGTGCCAGCAGTTCCCGGGACAGACAATACGAGCAGTACTTC. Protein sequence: CASSSRDRQYEQYF.

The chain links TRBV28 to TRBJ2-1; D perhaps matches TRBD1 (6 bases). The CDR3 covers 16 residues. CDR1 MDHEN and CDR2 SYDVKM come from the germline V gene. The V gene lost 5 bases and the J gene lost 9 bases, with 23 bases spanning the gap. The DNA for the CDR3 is TGTGCCAGCAGTCCTTCAGGGGAAGCCCATGGTAGTGAGCAGTTCTTC. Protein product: CASSPSGEAHGSEQFF.

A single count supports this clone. CDR3 DNA sequence: TGCGCCAGCAGGTCCTGGACTAGCGGAAAAACTAGCACAGATACGCAGTATTTT. Translated, it gives CASRSWTSGKTSTDTQYF. This chain connects TRBV5-1 to TRBJ2-3, with 10 bases that match TRBD2. Germline lookup yields CDR1 SGHRS and CDR2 YFSETQ. This CDR3 is built from 18 residues. J gave up 0 bases and V 5 bases, and 12 bases lay outside the gene matches.

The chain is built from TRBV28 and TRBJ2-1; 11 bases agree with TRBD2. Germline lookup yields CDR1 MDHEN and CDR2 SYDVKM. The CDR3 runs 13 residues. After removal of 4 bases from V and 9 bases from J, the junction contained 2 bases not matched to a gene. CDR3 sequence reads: CASSYGLAGEQFF. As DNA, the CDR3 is TGTGCCAGCAGTTACGGACTAGCGGGTGAGCAGTTCTTC.

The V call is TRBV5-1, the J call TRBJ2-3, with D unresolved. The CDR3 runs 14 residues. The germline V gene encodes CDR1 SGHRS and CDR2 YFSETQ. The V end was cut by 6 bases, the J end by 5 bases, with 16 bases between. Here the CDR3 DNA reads TGCGCCAGCACTGCCCAGTGGTCGGGAGATACGCAGTATTTT. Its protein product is CASTAQWSGDTQYF.

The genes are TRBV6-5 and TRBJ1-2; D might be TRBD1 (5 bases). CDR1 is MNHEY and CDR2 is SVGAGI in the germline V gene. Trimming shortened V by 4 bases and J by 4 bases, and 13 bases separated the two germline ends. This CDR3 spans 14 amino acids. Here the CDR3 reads CASSSEKGTYGYTF. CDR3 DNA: TGTGCCAGCAGTTCAGAAAAGGGGACCTATGGCTACACCTTC.

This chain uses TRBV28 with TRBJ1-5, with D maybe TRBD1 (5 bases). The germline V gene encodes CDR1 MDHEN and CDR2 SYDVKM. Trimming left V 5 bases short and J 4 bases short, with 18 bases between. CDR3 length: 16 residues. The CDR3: CASSPRGGGENQPQHF. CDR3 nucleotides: TGTGCCAGCAGTCCCCGGGGGGGAGGGGAAAATCAGCCCCAGCATTTT.

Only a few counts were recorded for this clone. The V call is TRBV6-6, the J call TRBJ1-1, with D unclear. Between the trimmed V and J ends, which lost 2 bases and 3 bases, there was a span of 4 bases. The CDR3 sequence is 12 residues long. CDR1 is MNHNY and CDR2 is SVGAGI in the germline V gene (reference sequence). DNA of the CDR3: TGTGCCAGCAGTTACACTGACACTGAAGCTTTCTTT. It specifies CASSYTDTEAFF.